The subject of this entry is one T cell receptor (beta chain). The sample is drawn from a study of control samples from healthy donors and cancer patients. Trimming at V came to 6 bases and at J to 2 bases, leaving 6 bases not matched to a gene. CDR3 length: 17 amino acids. Germline V gives CDR1 SGDLS, CDR2 YYNGEE. Method: immunoSEQ multiplex PCR; TCRdb's copy keeps in-frame clones and lacks some. Of approximately 170,000 clones in the sample, 80% to 90% were seen once. The chain joins TRBV9 to TRBJ2-3; 16 bases line up with TRBD2. The material sequenced was blood. The receptor was derived from a woman between 25 and 40 years old in good health. CDR3 coding DNA: TGTGCCAGCAACATGGGACTAGCGGGGGGGAACACAGATACGCAGTATTTT. Protein sequence: CASNMGLAGGNTDTQYF. Looking up the rest from reference TRBV9 and TRBJ2-3 gives the full variable domain: DSGVTQTPKHLITATGQRVTLRCSPRSGDLSVYWYQQSLDQGLQFLIQYYNGEERAKGNILERFSAQQFPDLHSELNLSSLELGDSALYFCASNMGLAGGNTDTQYFGPGTRLTVL.